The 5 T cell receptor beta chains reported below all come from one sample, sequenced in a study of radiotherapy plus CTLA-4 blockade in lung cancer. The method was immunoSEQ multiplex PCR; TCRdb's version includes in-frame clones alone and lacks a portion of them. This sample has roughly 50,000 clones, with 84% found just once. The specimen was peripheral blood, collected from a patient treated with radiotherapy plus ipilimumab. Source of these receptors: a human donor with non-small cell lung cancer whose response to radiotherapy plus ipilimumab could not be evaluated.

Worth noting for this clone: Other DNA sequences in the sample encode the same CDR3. The CDR3 reads CASSQGTGELFF. CDR3 coding DNA: TGTGCCAGCAGCCAGGGGACCGGGGAGCTGTTTTTT. The chain links TRBV6-5 to TRBJ2-2, with D possibly matching TRBD1 (6 bases). The germline V and J ends were trimmed by 6 bases and 5 bases, with 7 bases remaining between them. The germline CDR1 and CDR2 sequences are MNHEY and SVGAGI. This CDR3 region has 12 residues.

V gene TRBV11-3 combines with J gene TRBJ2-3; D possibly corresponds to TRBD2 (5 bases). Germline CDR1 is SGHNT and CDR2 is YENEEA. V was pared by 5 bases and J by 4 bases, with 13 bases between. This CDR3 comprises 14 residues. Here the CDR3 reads CASSPPGSPDTQYF. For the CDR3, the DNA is TGTGCCAGCAGCCCACCGGGAAGCCCAGATACGCAGTATTTT. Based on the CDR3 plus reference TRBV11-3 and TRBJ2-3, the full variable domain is EAGVVQSPRYKIIEKKQPVAFWCNPISGHNTLYWYLQNLGQGPELLIRYENEEAVDDSQLPKDRFSAERLKGVDSTLKIQPAELGDSAVYLCASSPPGSPDTQYFGPGTRLTVL.

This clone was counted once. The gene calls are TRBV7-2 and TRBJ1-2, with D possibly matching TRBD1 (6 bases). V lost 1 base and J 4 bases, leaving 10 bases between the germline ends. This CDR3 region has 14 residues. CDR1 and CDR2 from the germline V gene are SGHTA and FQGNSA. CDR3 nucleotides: TGTGCCAGCAGCTTAGACGGGGGGCCCTATGGCTACACCTTC. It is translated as CASSLDGGPYGYTF.

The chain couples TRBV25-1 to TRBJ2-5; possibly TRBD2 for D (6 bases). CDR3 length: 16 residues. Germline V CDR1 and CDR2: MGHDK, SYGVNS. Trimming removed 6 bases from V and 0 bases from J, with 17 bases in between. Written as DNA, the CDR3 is TGTGCCAGCAGCTATGGGACTCACATGTACCAAGAGACCCAGTACTTC. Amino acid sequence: CASSYGTHMYQETQYF.

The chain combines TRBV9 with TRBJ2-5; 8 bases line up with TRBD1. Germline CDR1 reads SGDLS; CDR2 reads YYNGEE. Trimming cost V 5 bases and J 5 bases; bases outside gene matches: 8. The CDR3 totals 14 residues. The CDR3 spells CASSAGTGRETQYF. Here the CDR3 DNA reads TGTGCCAGCAGTGCCGGGACAGGCCGGGAGACCCAGTACTTC.